One and the same sample provided the 21 T cell receptor beta chains below, sequenced in a study of T-cell memory formation after mild COVID-19. TCRdb redid the calling of the 5' RACE reads with MiXCR, one entry per CDR3 protein. The sample lists 85,000 to 130,000 distinct CDR3 sequences; over 15% were seen once. The sequenced sample consisted of PBMCs or a T cell subset sorted from them (not recorded which). The source of these receptors is an adult woman who had mild COVID-19 (a few samples of this study predate the infection). Cell type and time point are not known.

This clonotype was picked up a small number of times. V usage is TRBV4-3 and J usage is TRBJ2-5; D is unresolved. Germline loops: CDR1 LGHNA, CDR2 YSLEER. This CDR3 is built from 14 residues. V was pared by 0 bases and J by 3 bases, with 8 bases between. The CDR3 is CASSQEVGKETQYF. The DNA for the CDR3 is TGCGCCAGCAGCCAAGAGGTGGGGAAAGAGACCCAGTACTTC.

The chain employs TRBV4-3 and TRBJ2-7; 7 nucleotides align to TRBD2. The germline V gene has CDR1 LGHNA and CDR2 YSLEER. Trimming took 3 bases from V and 3 from J; bases not matched to a gene: 14. The CDR3 is made up of 17 amino acids. The CDR3 protein is CASSQDGPSGLIYEQYF. The CDR3 DNA sequence: TGCGCCAGCAGCCAGGATGGCCCTAGCGGCCTAATCTACGAGCAGTACTTC.

V gene TRBV2 combines with J gene TRBJ2-6; possibly TRBD1 for D (5 bases). CDR1 SNHLY and CDR2 FYNNEI come from the germline V gene. The CDR3 totals 17 residues. The ends were cut back, 0 bases at V and 4 bases at J, with 13 bases in the middle. In DNA form, the CDR3 reads TGTGCCAGCAGTGAAGCGCTTCGGACACTCGGGGCCAACGTCCTGACTTTC. This translates into CASSEALRTLGANVLTF.

For this clonotype: The CDR3 does not end in the conserved phenylalanine or tryptophan, so this is likely a read error. The limits of the CDR3 on the DNA are not certain, so only TCRdb's listed CDR3 is given. The chain carries TRBV20-1 and TRBJ2-2. The CDR3 length is 8 residues, termini included. Germline CDR1 is DFQATT and CDR2 is SNEGSKA (reference sequence). The CDR3 loop is CSVAGANT.

The gene calls are TRBV12-3 or TRBV12-4 and TRBJ1-2; TRBD1 might be the D (5 bases). The length of the CDR3 is 12 residues. Between the trimmed V and J ends, which lost 5 bases and 8 bases, there was a span of 12 bases. The CDR3 sequence is CASSPGSNGYTF. The CDR3 coding sequence is TGTGCCAGCAGTCCAGGGAGTAACGGCTACACCTTC.

A few counts support this clonotype. V is TRBV5-6 and J is TRBJ2-2; either TRBD1 or TRBD2 may fit D (5 bases each). This CDR3 is built from 16 residues. Per germline, CDR1 SGHDT and CDR2 YYEEEE. V dropped 3 bases and J dropped 2 bases, with 14 bases sitting between them. CDR3 nucleotides: TGTGCCAGCAGCTCGCCGGGGCAGGGTAACACCGGGGAGCTGTTTTTT. Amino acids: CASSSPGQGNTGELFF.

V gene TRBV19 combines with J gene TRBJ1-1; D is perhaps TRBD1 (5 bases). Trimming took 10 bases from V and 4 from J, leaving 13 bases between them. Germline V CDR1 and CDR2: LNHDA, SQIVND (reference sequence). CDR3 size: 12 residues. CDR3 coding DNA: TGTGCCACCAATCAGGGAACCACTGAAGCTTTCTTT. Its protein is CATNQGTTEAFF.

The DNA of the CDR3 is TGTGCCAGCAGCTTAGCGCGCAGCGGGGGAGGGGCAGATACGCAGTATTTT. This gives the protein CASSLARSGGGADTQYF. J is TRBJ2-3 and V is TRBV7-6; TRBD2 matches 8 bases. Germline assignment: CDR1 SGHVS and CDR2 FNYEAQ. The CDR3 length is 17 residues. Unmatched junction bases numbered 9, after V lost 0 bases and J lost 4 bases.

This clonotype was picked up a small number of times. The chain carries TRBV27 and TRBJ1-1; the D gene is possibly TRBD1 (6 bases). The CDR3 runs to 15 residues. In germline, CDR1 is MNHEY, CDR2 SMNVEV (reference sequence). Trimming stripped 5 bases from V and 3 bases from J, with 16 bases between. The CDR3 nucleotides read TGTGCCAGCAGTGGCCTACAGGGTTGGGACACTGAAGCTTTCTTT. It codes for CASSGLQGWDTEAFF.

This sequence joins TRBV6-5 and TRBJ2-1; 9 bases match TRBD2. Germline V CDR1 and CDR2: MNHEY, SVGAGI. J was trimmed by 6 bases and V by 4 bases; bases with no gene match: 7. This CDR3 region has 15 residues. The CDR3 DNA is TGTGCCAGCAGTTTTAGCGGGAGTACCGCCAATGAGCAGTTCTTC. Translated, it gives CASSFSGSTANEQFF.

This chain uses TRBV20-1 with TRBJ2-1, with D possibly TRBD1 on 5 matching bases. Trimming cost V 7 bases and J 2 bases, with 18 bases left between them. Germline V CDR1 and CDR2: DFQATT, SNEGSKA (reference sequence). This CDR3 region has 15 residues. CDR3 region: CSGCPTALTYNEQFF. In nucleotides, the CDR3 is TGCAGTGGTTGTCCGACAGCTCTCACCTACAATGAGCAGTTCTTC.

This clonotype was detected ten times or more. The genes are TRBV20-1 and TRBJ2-7, with a possible D match to TRBD1 (6 bases). Per the germline V gene, CDR1 is DFQATT and CDR2 is SNEGSKA (reference sequence). The CDR3 spans 12 residues. V shed 6 bases and J shed 0 bases, with 9 bases lying between them. The CDR3 DNA is TGCAGTGCACAGACAGGCTCCTACGAGCAGTACTTC. Translation gives CSAQTGSYEQYF.

The gene calls are TRBV7-8 and TRBJ2-7; TRBD1 matches 7 bases. From germline, CDR1 is SGHVS and CDR2 FQNEAQ. The CDR3 extends over 15 amino acids. V dropped 5 bases and J dropped 0; count of bases not matched to a gene: 7. CDR3 protein: CASSSRDSHSYEQYF. For the CDR3, the DNA is TGTGCCAGCAGCAGCCGGGACAGCCACTCCTACGAGCAGTACTTC.

This clonotype has just a few counts. V usage is TRBV15 and J usage is TRBJ2-7; no clear D gene. The germline V gene has CDR1 LNHNV and CDR2 YYDKDF (reference sequence). Trimming shortened V by 5 bases and J by 6 bases, and 17 bases separated the two germline ends. CDR3 length: 14 residues. This chain's CDR3 is CATSGSGRLGEQYF. The CDR3 coding sequence is TGTGCCACCAGCGGCTCAGGCCGTCTTGGCGAGCAGTACTTC.

In its sample, this clonotype was seen a few times. The rearrangement links TRBV11-2 to TRBJ1-1, with D tentatively TRBD1 (5 bases). The germline V gene has CDR1 SGHAT and CDR2 FQNNGV. This CDR3 is built from 17 residues. With 2 bases removed from V and 0 bases from J, the gap between germline ends came to 16 bases. The DNA for the CDR3 is TGTGCCAGCAGCTTATACTTACAGGACGTGATGAACACTGAAGCTTTCTTT. This translates into CASSLYLQDVMNTEAFF.

The rearrangement uses TRBV2 and TRBJ2-1, with 8 bases lining up with TRBD2. V trimming: 4 bases; J trimming: 8 bases; junction bases outside the gene matches: 10. There are 15 residues in the CDR3. Germline CDR1 is SNHLY and CDR2 is FYNNEI. The CDR3 region is CASSGTLGLADEQFF. The CDR3 nucleotides read TGTGCCAGCAGTGGCACACTAGGACTAGCTGATGAGCAGTTCTTC.

The chain uses TRBV29-1 and TRBJ2-1; no clear D gene. Deletions cut 1 base from V and 9 bases from J, with 7 bases between. The CDR3 is 11 amino acids. CDR1 and CDR2 from the germline V gene are SQVTM and ANQGSEA. CDR3 region: CSVEGPPEQFF. The CDR3 nucleotides are TGCAGCGTTGAAGGCCCTCCTGAGCAGTTCTTC.

This clonotype was observed a handful of times. The chain uses TRBV7-6 and TRBJ1-4, with D possibly being TRBD1 (6 bases). Looked up from germline, CDR1 is SGHVS and CDR2 is FNYEAQ. This CDR3 contains 16 residues. Trimming removed 3 bases at V and 5 bases at J, with 16 bases between. The chain's CDR3 is CASSLEGGRLNEKLFF. The DNA for the CDR3 is TGTGCCAGCAGCTTGGAGGGGGGTCGATTAAATGAAAAACTGTTTTTT.

This clonotype was seen a few times. This chain links TRBV4-3 with TRBJ2-1; D could derive from TRBD1 or TRBD2 (5 bases each). V lost 0 bases and J 5 bases, leaving 20 bases between the germline ends. Germline V gene lookup returns CDR1 LGHNA and CDR2 YSLEER. The CDR3 has 18 amino acids. CDR3 DNA sequence: TGCGCCAGCAGCCAAGATAGGGTAGCTGGGGACCCAGACAATGAGCAGTTCTTC. Its protein product is CASSQDRVAGDPDNEQFF.

This rearrangement joins TRBV7-9 to TRBJ2-2, with D tentatively TRBD1 (6 bases). The V and J ends lost 8 bases and 2 bases respectively, with 21 bases between them. The germline V gene encodes CDR1 SEHNR and CDR2 FQNEAQ (reference sequence). The CDR3 loop spans 17 amino acids. The CDR3 protein is CASHFGTPEKNTGELFF. CDR3 DNA: TGTGCCAGCCACTTCGGGACACCTGAAAAAAACACCGGGGAGCTGTTTTTT.

This clonotype was seen more than once but under ten times. The chain is built from TRBV27 and TRBJ1-1, with 9 bases identical to TRBD1. This CDR3 is built from 18 residues. In germline, CDR1 is MNHEY, CDR2 SMNVEV (reference sequence). With V trimmed by 6 bases and J by 0 bases, 14 bases remained unmatched. CDR3: CASSRTGGSLLLNTEAFF. CDR3 DNA sequence: TGTGCCAGCAGCAGAACAGGGGGCTCACTTTTATTGAACACTGAAGCTTTCTTT.